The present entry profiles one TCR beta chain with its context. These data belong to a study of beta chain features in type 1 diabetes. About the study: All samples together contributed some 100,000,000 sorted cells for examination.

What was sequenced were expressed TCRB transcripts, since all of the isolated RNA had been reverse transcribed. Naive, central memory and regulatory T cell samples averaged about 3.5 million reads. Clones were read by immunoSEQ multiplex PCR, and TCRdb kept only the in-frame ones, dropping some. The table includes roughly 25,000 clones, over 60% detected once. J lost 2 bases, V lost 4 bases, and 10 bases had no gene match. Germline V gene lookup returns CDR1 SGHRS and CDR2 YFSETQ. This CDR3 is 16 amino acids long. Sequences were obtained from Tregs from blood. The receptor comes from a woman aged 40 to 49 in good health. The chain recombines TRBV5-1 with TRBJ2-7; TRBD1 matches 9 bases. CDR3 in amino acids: CASSLALGQGTYEQYF. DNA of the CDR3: TGCGCCAGCAGCCTAGCGTTGGGACAGGGAACCTACGAGCAGTACTTC.